This TCR beta chain appears in the sequencing data of a study of blood T cell repertoires in COVID-19. CDR1 and CDR2 from the germline V gene are PRHDT and FYEKMQ (reference sequence). CDR3 size: 13 residues. V dropped 5 bases and J dropped 8; count of bases not matched to a gene: 8. Libraries were prepared by immunoSEQ multiplex PCR; TCRdb keeps only in-frame clonotypes and omits some of them. Among fewer than 250,000 clones listed, about four fifths were seen once. Sequenced: peripheral blood. This TCR derives from a woman aged 40-49 years with active or convalescent COVID-19. The genes are TRBV13 and TRBJ1-2; 7 positions agree with TRBD1. The CDR3 coding sequence is TGTGCCAGCAGCACAGGGACAGTGGGGGGCTACACCTTC. Protein product: CASSTGTVGGYTF.